The 9 T cell receptor beta chains below were found in one sample sequenced in a study of OX40 agonist ivuxolimab in advanced cancers. Produced via immunoSEQ multiplex PCR; TCRdb's table is partial and in-frame only. The sample carries around 63,000 clones, 85% to 90% recorded once. Source: CD4+ or CD8+ T cells sorted from blood, taken in a trial of the OX40 agonist ivuxolimab. Every receptor here comes from an adult with an advanced solid tumor such as melanoma, head and neck, liver or kidney cancer.

This clone was picked up a small number of times. The CDR3 here is CASSQDLRLGTQYF. The CDR3 DNA reads as TGTGCCAGCAGCCAAGATCTACGGCTGGGGACCCAGTACTTC. This chain uses TRBV14 with TRBJ2-5; D uncertain. Trimming removed 0 bases at V and 7 bases at J, with 12 bases between. The length of the CDR3 is 14 residues. Germline CDR1 is SGHDN and CDR2 is FVKESK.

V is TRBV18 and J is TRBJ2-5, with TRBD2 identical over 7 bases. The CDR3 sequence is 14 residues long. The junction had 3 bases not matched to a gene; V was cut back by 2 bases and J by 3 bases. Germline V gives CDR1 KGHSH, CDR2 LQKENI. The DNA for the CDR3 is TGTGCCAGCTCACCATATGGGGGGGAAGAGACCCAGTACTTC. Translating gives CASSPYGGEETQYF.

In this sample, this clone turned up once. The genes are TRBV5-1 and TRBJ1-2; no clear D. Germline V lookup: CDR1 SGHRS, CDR2 YFSETQ. The CDR3 is 13 residues long. The ends were cut back, 0 bases at V and 8 bases at J, with 11 bases in the middle. This CDR3 is CASSLEVGNGYTF. The CDR3 DNA sequence: TGCGCCAGCAGCTTGGAGGTAGGGAACGGCTACACCTTC.

This clone was detected a few times. The rearrangement uses TRBV2 and TRBJ1-2; possible D gene TRBD1, 5 bases. Germline CDR1 and CDR2: SNHLY and FYNNEI. V lost 2 bases and J 1 base, leaving 8 bases between the germline ends. The CDR3 contains 14 residues. In DNA form, the CDR3 reads TGTGCCAGCAGTGAACAGGGAGGTAACTATGGCTACACCTTC. Amino acids: CASSEQGGNYGYTF.

This clone appeared once. This chain connects TRBV5-6 to TRBJ2-5, with 12 bases that match TRBD2. The CDR3 is 15 residues long. Trimming cost V 5 bases and J 5 bases; bases outside gene matches: 7. In germline, CDR1 is SGHDT, CDR2 YYEEEE. CDR3 in DNA: TGTGCCAGCAGGCGACTAGCGGGAGTTGAGGAGACCCAGTACTTC. Its translation: CASRRLAGVEETQYF.

The chain combines TRBV6-6 with TRBJ2-2; 14 bases agree with TRBD2. Germline CDR1 is MNHNY and CDR2 is SVGAGI (reference sequence). The V gene end was trimmed by 3 bases and the J gene end by 8 bases; junction bases not matched to a gene: 5. The CDR3 extends over 16 amino acids. CDR3: CASSYRTSGRKGELFF. CDR3 nucleotide sequence: TGTGCCAGCAGTTATAGGACTAGCGGGAGGAAGGGGGAGCTGTTTTTT.

This chain links TRBV5-1 with TRBJ2-5, with TRBD1 as a possible D gene (6 bases). Germline CDR1 reads SGHRS; CDR2 reads YFSETQ. Trimming took off 3 bases at V and 3 bases at J, with 21 bases between the two ends. This CDR3 is 17 amino acids long. CDR3 sequence reads: CASSSLPTGTTEETQYF. The CDR3 DNA follows: TGCGCCAGCAGCTCCTTACCCACTGGGACAACCGAAGAGACCCAGTACTTC.

The V gene is TRBV5-1, the J gene TRBJ2-7; D is tentatively TRBD1 or TRBD2 (5 bases each). The germline V and J ends were trimmed by 0 bases and 8 bases, with 18 bases remaining between them. Germline lookup yields CDR1 SGHRS and CDR2 YFSETQ. This CDR3 has 15 residues. The chain's CDR3 is CASSLAEDNLTKQYF. The CDR3 nucleotides read TGCGCCAGCAGCTTGGCGGAGGACAACCTTACGAAGCAGTACTTC.

This rearrangement joins TRBV5-1 to TRBJ2-3; D uncertain. This CDR3 has 12 amino acids. Trimming shortened V by 2 bases and J by 1 base, and 2 bases separated the two germline ends. From germline, CDR1 is SGHRS and CDR2 YFSETQ. CDR3 region: CASSFGTDTQYF. The CDR3 DNA reads as TGCGCCAGCAGCTTCGGCACAGATACGCAGTATTTT.